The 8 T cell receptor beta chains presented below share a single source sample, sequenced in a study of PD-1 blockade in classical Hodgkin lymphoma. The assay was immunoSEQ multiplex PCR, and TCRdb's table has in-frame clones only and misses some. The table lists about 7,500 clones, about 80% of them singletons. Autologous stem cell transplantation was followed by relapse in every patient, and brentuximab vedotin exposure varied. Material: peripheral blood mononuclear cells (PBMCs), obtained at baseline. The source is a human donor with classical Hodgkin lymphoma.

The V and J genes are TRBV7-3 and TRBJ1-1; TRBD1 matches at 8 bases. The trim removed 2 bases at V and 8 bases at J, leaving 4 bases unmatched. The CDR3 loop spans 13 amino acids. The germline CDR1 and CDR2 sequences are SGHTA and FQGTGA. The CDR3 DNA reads TGTGCCAGCAGCTTAGACAGGGGAACCGAAGCTTTCTTT. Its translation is CASSLDRGTEAFF.

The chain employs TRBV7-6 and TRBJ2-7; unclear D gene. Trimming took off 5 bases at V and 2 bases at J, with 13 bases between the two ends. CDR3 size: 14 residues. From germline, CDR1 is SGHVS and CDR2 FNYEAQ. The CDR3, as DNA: TGTGCCAGCAGCCGCGAGGACGGCCCCTACGAGCAGTACTTC. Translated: CASSREDGPYEQYF.

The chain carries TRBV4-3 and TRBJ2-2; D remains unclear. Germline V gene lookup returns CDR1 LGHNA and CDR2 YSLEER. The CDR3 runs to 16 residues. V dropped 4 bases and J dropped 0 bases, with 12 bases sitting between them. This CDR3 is CASSPQQSANTGELFF. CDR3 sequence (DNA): TGCGCCAGCAGCCCGCAACAGAGCGCGAACACCGGGGAGCTGTTTTTT.

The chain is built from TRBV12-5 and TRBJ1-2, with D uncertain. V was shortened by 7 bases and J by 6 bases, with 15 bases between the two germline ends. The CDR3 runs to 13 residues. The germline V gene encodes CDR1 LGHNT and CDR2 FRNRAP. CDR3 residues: CASAREEVDGYTF. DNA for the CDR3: TGTGCTAGTGCCCGCGAGGAGGTGGATGGCTACACCTTC.

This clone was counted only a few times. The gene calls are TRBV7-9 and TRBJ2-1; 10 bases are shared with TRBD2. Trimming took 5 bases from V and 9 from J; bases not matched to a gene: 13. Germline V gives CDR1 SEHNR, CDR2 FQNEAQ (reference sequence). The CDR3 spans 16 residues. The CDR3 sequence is CASSPRSAGGPREQFF. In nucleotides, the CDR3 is TGTGCCAGCAGCCCAAGATCAGCGGGAGGGCCTCGTGAGCAGTTCTTC.

The CDR3 bases are TGTGCCAGCAGCTTATCCCCGCGGACGGCGAGGGAGCAGTACTTC. Translated: CASSLSPRTAREQYF. V and J are TRBV11-2 and TRBJ2-7; unclear D gene. The V end was cut by 2 bases, the J end by 7 bases, with 18 bases between. The CDR3 runs 15 residues. CDR1 is SGHAT, CDR2 FQNNGV, per germline.

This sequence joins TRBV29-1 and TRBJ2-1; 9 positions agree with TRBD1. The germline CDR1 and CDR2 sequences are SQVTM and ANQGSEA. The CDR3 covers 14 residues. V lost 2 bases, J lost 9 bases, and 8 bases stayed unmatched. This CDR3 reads CSVESGQGIGEQFF. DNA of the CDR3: TGCAGCGTTGAATCGGGACAGGGAATAGGTGAGCAGTTCTTC.

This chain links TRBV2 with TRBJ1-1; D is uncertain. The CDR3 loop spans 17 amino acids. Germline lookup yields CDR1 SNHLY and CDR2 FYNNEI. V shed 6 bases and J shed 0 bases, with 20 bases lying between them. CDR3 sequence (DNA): TGTGCCAGCAGAAGAGAGATAATACCCGCTCTGAACACTGAAGCTTTCTTT. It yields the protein CASRREIIPALNTEAFF.